This T cell receptor (beta chain) derives from a study of beta chain features in type 1 diabetes. Study-wide results and limits: Moderate but significant shortening of TCRB CDR3s was recorded in all four CD4+ subsets from Type 1 diabetes patients.

Germline V gene data show CDR1 as SEHNR and CDR2 as FQNEAQ (reference sequence). Trimming left V 3 bases short and J 15 bases short, with 18 bases between. The CDR3 is 13 residues long. The investigators reverse transcribed all of the isolated RNA, so they sequenced expressed TCRB transcripts. TCRdb's copy holds only in-frame clones and misses some; the assay was immunoSEQ multiplex PCR. The table lists approximately 270,000 clones, around 15% of them singletons. Comment on this clone: What it binds is not known.

Sorting based on CD45RO/CCR7/CD25/CD127/CD95/CD27 separated CD4+ naive, central memory, regulatory and stem cell-like memory cells. Sequenced material: naive CD4+ T cells from blood. The chain carries TRBV7-9 and TRBJ2-1; no clear D gene. This clonotype was sampled from a man aged 25 to 40 with type 1 diabetes. The CDR3 region is CASSLPRLLFPFF. CDR3 nucleotides: TGTGCCAGCAGCTTGCCCCGACTCCTCTTCCCGTTCTTC. The full variable domain, with the rest looked up from reference TRBV7-9 and TRBJ2-1, is DTGVSQNPRHKITKRGQNVTFRCDPISEHNRLYWYRQTLGQGPEFLTYFQNEAQLEKSRLLSDRFSAERPKGSFSTLEIQRTEQGDSAMYLCASSLPRLLFPFFGPGTRLTVL.